Following are 32 T cell receptor beta chains from one sample sequenced in a study of blood T cell repertoires in COVID-19. Sequencing used immunoSEQ multiplex PCR; TCRdb keeps in-frame clones, though not all of them. The table includes around 260,000 clones, around 86% detected once. The sequenced sample consisted of peripheral blood. The origin of the receptors is a man aged 18 to 30 with active or convalescent COVID-19.

The V gene is TRBV7-9, the J gene TRBJ1-3; D ambiguous. Per the germline V gene, CDR1 is SEHNR and CDR2 is FQNEAQ (reference sequence). CDR3 length: 11 residues. The V end lost 6 bases, the J end lost 7 bases, and 7 bases lay between the germline ends. Written as DNA, the CDR3 is TGTGCCAGCAGAGGCGGGAACACCATATATTTT. Translation gives CASRGGNTIYF. The variable domain in full, with the rest retrieved from reference TRBV7-9 and TRBJ1-3, is DTGVSQNPRHKITKRGQNVTFRCDPISEHNRLYWYRQTLGQGPEFLTYFQNEAQLEKSRLLSDRFSAERPKGSFSTLEIQRTEQGDSAMYLCASRGGNTIYFGEGSWLTVV.

This chain links TRBV15 with TRBJ2-7; TRBD2 is a possible D gene (6 bases). Germline V gene data show CDR1 as LNHNV and CDR2 as YYDKDF (reference sequence). Trimming removed 5 bases from V and 4 bases from J, with 6 bases in between. This CDR3 comprises 11 residues. As DNA, the CDR3 is TGTGCCACCAGCGGGGGGTACGAGCAGTACTTC. Residues: CATSGGYEQYF.

The CDR3 region is CAWSPLGGGGETQYF. CDR3 DNA sequence: TGTGCCTGGAGCCCGCTCGGCGGGGGAGGGGAGACCCAGTACTTC. The V call is TRBV30, the J call TRBJ2-5; the match to TRBD2 covers 7 bases. The ends lost 3 bases at V and 5 bases at J; junction bases unmatched: 12. This CDR3 has 15 residues. CDR1 is GTSNPN, CDR2 SVGIG, per germline (reference sequence).

The V call is TRBV6-1, the J call TRBJ1-3; D gene unclear. The CDR3 runs 14 residues. V gave up 1 base and J gave up 0 bases, with 4 bases separating them. CDR1 MNHNS and CDR2 SASEGT come from the germline V gene. The CDR3 region is CASSEDNSGNTIYF. CDR3 coding DNA: TGTGCCAGCAGTGAAGACAACTCTGGAAACACCATATATTTT.

The rearrangement uses TRBV9 and TRBJ2-7, with 8 bases aligning to TRBD2. The CDR3 loop spans 17 amino acids. Unmatched junction bases numbered 13, after V lost 3 bases and J lost 2 bases. CDR1 and CDR2 from the germline V gene are SGDLS and YYNGEE. As DNA, the CDR3 is TGTGCCAGCAGCGCTCATTCGGGGGGGTTTTCTACCTACGAGCAGTACTTC. Its protein product is CASSAHSGGFSTYEQYF.

The rearrangement links TRBV4-2 to TRBJ2-3; D possibly corresponds to TRBD2 (6 bases). The V end was cut by 0 bases, the J end by 2 bases, with 12 bases between. Germline-derived CDR1 and CDR2 are LGHNA and YNFKEQ. The CDR3 length is 16 residues. CDR3 loop: CASSQEGGLYTDTQYF. The CDR3 DNA is TGTGCCAGCAGCCAAGAGGGTGGACTATACACAGATACGCAGTATTTT.

This chain uses TRBV24-1 with TRBJ1-2, with D maybe TRBD1 (5 bases). Trimming removed 5 bases from V and 0 bases from J, with 6 bases in between. Germline assignment: CDR1 KGHDR and CDR2 SFDVKD. The CDR3 has 13 amino acids. The CDR3 DNA is TGTGCCACCAGTGCGACAGCTAACTATGGCTACACCTTC. Its protein is CATSATANYGYTF.

This clone came up a few times. The gene calls are TRBV19 and TRBJ2-7; TRBD1 agrees at 7 bases. Trimming cost V 5 bases and J 0 bases; bases outside gene matches: 10. The CDR3 sequence is 16 residues long. Germline CDR1 is LNHDA and CDR2 is SQIVND (reference sequence). Written as DNA, the CDR3 is TGTGCCAGTAGTCGGGACAGCGGCTCGGGCTCCTACGAGCAGTACTTC. This encodes CASSRDSGSGSYEQYF.

The chain couples TRBV3-1 (or the pseudogene TRBV3-2) to TRBJ2-5; TRBD1 matches at 8 bases. This CDR3 contains 15 residues. Losses at the gene ends were 5 bases for V and 4 bases for J; bases not matched to a gene: 9. The germline V gene has CDR1 LGHDT and CDR2 YNNKEL (reference sequence). For the CDR3, the DNA is TGTGCCAGCAGCGAAAACAGGGGGAGGAGAGAGACCCAGTACTTC. Its protein is CASSENRGRRETQYF.

In this sample, this clone turned up once. The genes are TRBV4-2 and TRBJ1-5; no definite D call. V gave up 0 bases and J gave up 8 bases, with 8 bases separating them. The germline V gene has CDR1 LGHNA and CDR2 YNFKEQ. The CDR3 covers 13 residues. The CDR3 DNA reads as TGTGCCAGCAGCCAAGATAGTCGGGAGCCCCAGCATTTT. As protein: CASSQDSREPQHF.

The genes are TRBV13 and TRBJ2-3; D ambiguous. The CDR3 totals 17 residues. CDR1 is PRHDT and CDR2 is FYEKMQ in the germline V gene (reference sequence). Trimming pared 0 bases from V and 2 bases from J, leaving 15 bases between. In nucleotides, the CDR3 is TGTGCCAGCAGCTTAGGGGGCAGAACGTTATACACAGATACGCAGTATTTT. Its translation is CASSLGGRTLYTDTQYF.

The chain carries TRBV7-9 and TRBJ2-3; possibly TRBD1 for D (7 bases). CDR3 length: 15 residues. Germline values: CDR1 SEHNR, CDR2 FQNEAQ (reference sequence). Trimming cost V 5 bases and J 3 bases, with 15 bases left between them. Written as DNA, the CDR3 is TGTGCCAGCAGCCAAGGGGCAGGGGGGACAGATACGCAGTATTTT. Protein product: CASSQGAGGTDTQYF.

This clone appeared a few times. The chain joins TRBV10-2 to TRBJ2-2; D uncertain. This CDR3 is built from 11 residues. Per the germline V gene, CDR1 is WSHSY and CDR2 is SAAADI. V gave up 3 bases and J gave up 7 bases, with 3 bases separating them. CDR3 amino acids: CASSDGGELFF. The CDR3 DNA sequence: TGCGCCAGCAGTGACGGCGGGGAGCTGTTTTTT.

The table lists this clone with a few counts. The genes are TRBV7-9 and TRBJ1-2, with no clear D. The CDR3 spans 15 residues. The germline V and J ends were trimmed by 7 bases and 4 bases, with 19 bases remaining between them. CDR1 is SEHNR and CDR2 is FQNEAQ in the germline V gene (reference sequence). In nucleotides, the CDR3 is TGTGCCAGCATCCCGGAGGGATCGGGCGGCTATGGCTACACCTTC. Translated: CASIPEGSGGYGYTF.

The rearrangement uses TRBV9 and TRBJ1-4; 7 positions agree with TRBD1. This CDR3 comprises 14 residues. With 0 bases clipped from V and 12 bases from J, the junction kept 8 bases outside the gene matches. CDR1 is SGDLS, CDR2 YYNGEE, per germline. CDR3 sequence: CASSVEGQAAELFF. In nucleotides, the CDR3 is TGTGCCAGCAGCGTAGAAGGACAGGCCGCTGAACTGTTTTTT.

This chain uses TRBV12-3 or TRBV12-4 with TRBJ1-5, with 10 bases that match TRBD1. The trim removed 6 bases at V and 7 bases at J, leaving 3 bases unmatched. The CDR3 has 13 residues. In DNA, the CDR3 is TGTGCCAGCAGCGGGACAGGGGAACAGCCCCAGCATTTT. Translating it yields CASSGTGEQPQHF.

The rearrangement joins TRBV4-1 to TRBJ2-5, with TRBD2 as a possible D gene (7 bases). The CDR3 covers 16 residues. CDR1 is MGHRA and CDR2 is YSYEKL in the germline V gene. Trimming removed 1 base from V and 2 bases from J, with 14 bases in between. CDR3 region: CASSQVGGAIQETQYF. For the CDR3, the DNA is TGCGCCAGCAGCCAAGTTGGGGGGGCGATTCAAGAGACCCAGTACTTC.

This chain uses TRBV11-2 with TRBJ2-3; possibly TRBD2 for D (6 bases). This CDR3 is built from 15 residues. Germline assignment: CDR1 SGHAT and CDR2 FQNNGV. The V gene lost 3 bases and the J gene lost 0 bases, with 10 bases spanning the gap. The CDR3 sequence is CASSFAAGSTDTQYF. CDR3 in DNA: TGTGCCAGCAGCTTCGCAGCGGGCAGCACAGATACGCAGTATTTT.

This chain uses TRBV6-6 with TRBJ2-3; possible D gene TRBD2, 6 bases. This CDR3 comprises 15 residues. In germline, CDR1 is MNHNY, CDR2 SVGAGI (reference sequence). V was trimmed by 6 bases and J by 5 bases, leaving 18 bases between them. CDR3 loop: CASRGWDGGKDTQYF. CDR3 nucleotides: TGTGCCAGCAGGGGATGGGACGGAGGGAAAGATACGCAGTATTTT.

This rearrangement joins TRBV29-1 to TRBJ1-2, with D uncertain. Germline CDR1 and CDR2: SQVTM and ANQGSEA. There are 12 residues in the CDR3. Trimming shortened V by 3 bases and J by 0 bases, and 5 bases separated the two germline ends. This chain's CDR3 is CSVDTTNYGYTF. CDR3 nucleotides: TGCAGCGTTGACACAACTAACTATGGCTACACCTTC.

With respect to this clone: Within the sample, other DNA sequences also encode this same CDR3. The rearrangement joins TRBV19 to TRBJ2-3, with a weak D call TRBD2 (5 bases). The CDR3 length is 12 residues. V gave up 6 bases and J gave up 4 bases, with 8 bases separating them. Germline values: CDR1 LNHDA, CDR2 SQIVND (reference sequence). The CDR3 loop is CASSISADTQYF. CDR3 coding DNA: TGTGCCAGTAGCATTAGCGCAGATACGCAGTATTTT.

J is TRBJ1-4 and V is TRBV2; D may be TRBD1 (6 bases). This CDR3 comprises 12 residues. Germline V lookup: CDR1 SNHLY, CDR2 FYNNEI. Trimming took 5 bases from V and 14 from J, leaving 15 bases between them. CDR3 sequence reads: CASSPTGSWLFF. In DNA, the CDR3 is TGTGCCAGCAGTCCAACAGGGAGTTGGCTGTTTTTT.

V usage is TRBV11-2 and J usage is TRBJ2-7, with TRBD1 matching 8 bases. The junction had 5 bases not matched to a gene; V was cut back by 1 base and J by 6 bases. Germline V CDR1 and CDR2: SGHAT, FQNNGV. The CDR3 extends over 14 amino acids. Written as DNA, the CDR3 is TGTGCCAGCAGCTTAGGGACAGGGAAGTTCGAGCAGTACTTC. This codes for CASSLGTGKFEQYF.

The chain uses TRBV6-5 and TRBJ1-1; no reliable D call. V gave up 2 bases and J gave up 8 bases, with 12 bases separating them. The CDR3 totals 13 residues. Germline CDR1 and CDR2: MNHEY and SVGAGI. As DNA, the CDR3 is TGTGCCAGCAGTTACCGGCAGGCCTTCGAAGCTTTCTTT. It is translated as CASSYRQAFEAFF.

This sequence joins TRBV18 and TRBJ2-2; unclear D gene. This CDR3 comprises 12 residues. V lost 4 bases, J lost 5 bases, and 5 bases lay in between. The germline V gene encodes CDR1 KGHSH and CDR2 LQKENI. CDR3 coding DNA: TGTGCCAGCTCACTCGTAACCGGGGAGCTGTTTTTT. Protein sequence: CASSLVTGELFF.

This clone was found a few times. The genes are TRBV2 and TRBJ2-2; 11 bases align to TRBD1. Unmatched junction bases numbered 18, after V lost 10 bases and J lost 5 bases. CDR1 and CDR2 from the germline V gene are SNHLY and FYNNEI. The CDR3 totals 18 residues. The CDR3 nucleotides read TGTGCCACGCTCATCCGGGACAGGGGGGATGAGTGGACCGGGGAGCTGTTTTTT. Protein: CATLIRDRGDEWTGELFF.

Written as DNA, the CDR3 is TGTGCCAGCAGCCCAGAAGCGGGGAGCCCGGAGGAGCAGTACTTC. Translating gives CASSPEAGSPEEQYF. The chain couples TRBV5-4 to TRBJ2-7; the match to TRBD2 covers 7 bases. V lost 4 bases to trimming and J lost 7 bases; unmatched junction nucleotides: 14. This CDR3 spans 15 amino acids. Germline CDR1 SGHNT, CDR2 YYREEE (reference sequence).

This chain uses TRBV5-1 with TRBJ1-1; possibly TRBD1 for D (6 bases). V was clipped by 2 bases and J by 8 bases, with 7 bases between them. The CDR3 spans 11 residues. Germline V gene sequence: CDR1 SGHRS, CDR2 YFSETQ. Here the CDR3 DNA reads TGCGCCAGCAGCTTCGGACAGGAAGCTTTCTTT. Protein: CASSFGQEAFF.

The chain has TRBV28 and TRBJ1-5, with TRBD1 as a possible D gene (5 bases). This CDR3 has 12 amino acids. Germline assignment: CDR1 MDHEN and CDR2 SYDVKM. Trimming left V 8 bases short and J 7 bases short, with 12 bases between. Written as DNA, the CDR3 is TGTGCCAGCGTGGGAGGGGCCCAGCCCCAGCATTTT. It is translated as CASVGGAQPQHF.

The chain combines TRBV18 with TRBJ2-2; no reliable D call. V shed 3 bases and J shed 6 bases, with 14 bases lying between them. In germline, CDR1 is KGHSH, CDR2 LQKENI. The CDR3 spans 15 residues. This CDR3 reads CASSPYLGEPGELFF. The CDR3 DNA is TGTGCCAGCTCACCGTACTTAGGAGAGCCCGGGGAGCTGTTTTTT.

The genes are TRBV5-1 and TRBJ1-1; 7 nucleotides match TRBD1. CDR1 and CDR2 (germline): SGHRS, YFSETQ. CDR3 length: 16 amino acids. V lost 4 bases, J lost 10 bases, and 19 bases stayed unmatched. CDR3 amino acids: CASSPGSTGPIEGAFF. CDR3 DNA: TGCGCCAGCAGCCCCGGGTCGACAGGGCCAATTGAGGGAGCTTTCTTT.

The chain recombines TRBV7-9 with TRBJ1-2; 8 nucleotides align to TRBD1. This CDR3 has 13 residues. Germline V gene sequence: CDR1 SEHNR, CDR2 FQNEAQ (reference sequence). The junction had 8 bases not matched to a gene; V was cut back by 7 bases and J by 7 bases. The CDR3 protein is CASTPGQGPGYTF. DNA for the CDR3: TGTGCCAGCACCCCCGGACAGGGCCCTGGCTACACCTTC.